Listed here are 8 T cell receptor beta chains from one sample, sequenced in a study of blood T cell repertoires in COVID-19. Libraries were prepared by immunoSEQ multiplex PCR; TCRdb keeps only in-frame clonotypes and omits some of them. The sample has 95,000 to 110,000 clones; about 89% are singletons. Sequenced material: peripheral blood. Receptors were obtained from a man between 45 and 60 years old with acute or convalescent COVID-19.

The CDR3 DNA reads TGTGCCAGCAGTTCTCAGCGGGAGGGCCCTCGTTACGAGCAGTACTTC. This encodes CASSSQREGPRYEQYF. The chain employs TRBV27 and TRBJ2-7; 10 bases align to TRBD2. The germline V gene encodes CDR1 MNHEY and CDR2 SMNVEV (reference sequence). This CDR3 contains 16 residues. Unmatched junction bases numbered 10, after V lost 4 bases and J lost 4 bases.

The genes are TRBV4-2 and TRBJ2-3, with 9 bases fitting TRBD2. CDR3 length: 17 amino acids. CDR1 and CDR2 (germline): LGHNA, YNFKEQ. V gave up 1 base and J gave up 3 bases; unmatched junction bases: 8. The CDR3 loop is CASSQVNGGRDTDTQYF. Written as DNA, the CDR3 is TGTGCCAGCAGCCAAGTAAACGGCGGGAGGGATACAGATACGCAGTATTTT.

The CDR3 DNA follows: TGTGCCAGCAGCGAACTAGCGGGAGTTAACACCGGGGAGCTGTTTTTT. This sequence encodes CASSELAGVNTGELFF. The V gene is TRBV9, the J gene TRBJ2-2; 11 nucleotides align to TRBD2. The CDR3 runs to 16 residues. J was trimmed by 2 bases and V by 3 bases; bases with no gene match: 3. Germline V CDR1 and CDR2: SGDLS, YYNGEE.

The chain is built from TRBV9 and TRBJ2-1; 7 bases agree with TRBD2. Germline V gene lookup returns CDR1 SGDLS and CDR2 YYNGEE. Trimming at V came to 4 bases and at J to 0 bases, leaving 7 bases not matched to a gene. The length of the CDR3 is 16 residues. CDR3 sequence (DNA): TGTGCCAGCAGCCACCCACAGCGGGGCTCCTACAATGAGCAGTTCTTC. It encodes CASSHPQRGSYNEQFF. Combining the CDR3 with reference TRBV9 and TRBJ2-1 gives the whole variable domain DSGVTQTPKHLITATGQRVTLRCSPRSGDLSVYWYQQSLDQGLQFLIQYYNGEERAKGNILERFSAQQFPDLHSELNLSSLELGDSALYFCASSHPQRGSYNEQFFGPGTRLTVL.

This clone was detected a few times. The chain couples TRBV6-1 to TRBJ2-5; D may be TRBD2 (6 bases). Germline V gene sequence: CDR1 MNHNS, CDR2 SASEGT. The CDR3 extends over 12 amino acids. The ends were cut back, 0 bases at V and 7 bases at J, with 6 bases in the middle. CDR3 coding DNA: TGTGCCAGCAGTGAAGCGGGAGGGACCCAGTACTTC. Translated, it gives CASSEAGGTQYF.

J is TRBJ2-3 and V is TRBV6-6, with D unresolved. With 6 bases removed from V and 2 bases from J, the gap between germline ends came to 12 bases. The CDR3 runs to 14 residues. CDR1 is MNHNY, CDR2 SVGAGI, per germline (reference sequence). The CDR3 DNA sequence: TGTGCCAGCAGGGAGAGTGGCCCCACAGATACGCAGTATTTT. Translated, it gives CASRESGPTDTQYF.

The chain uses TRBV10-3 and TRBJ2-1; 9 nucleotides match TRBD2. With 2 bases clipped from V and 9 bases from J, the junction kept 5 bases outside the gene matches. CDR1 is ENHRY and CDR2 is SYGVKD in the germline V gene. The CDR3 loop spans 14 amino acids. CDR3: CAISEASGKSEQFF. The DNA for the CDR3 is TGTGCCATCAGTGAGGCTAGCGGGAAGTCTGAGCAGTTCTTC.

V gene TRBV27 combines with J gene TRBJ2-7; TRBD1 matches 8 bases. Germline CDR1 is MNHEY and CDR2 is SMNVEV (reference sequence). The ends lost 4 bases at V and 3 bases at J; junction bases unmatched: 2. The CDR3 has 13 amino acids. CDR3 region: CASSYTGGYEQYF. The CDR3 region has the DNA TGTGCCAGCAGTTATACAGGGGGCTACGAGCAGTACTTC.